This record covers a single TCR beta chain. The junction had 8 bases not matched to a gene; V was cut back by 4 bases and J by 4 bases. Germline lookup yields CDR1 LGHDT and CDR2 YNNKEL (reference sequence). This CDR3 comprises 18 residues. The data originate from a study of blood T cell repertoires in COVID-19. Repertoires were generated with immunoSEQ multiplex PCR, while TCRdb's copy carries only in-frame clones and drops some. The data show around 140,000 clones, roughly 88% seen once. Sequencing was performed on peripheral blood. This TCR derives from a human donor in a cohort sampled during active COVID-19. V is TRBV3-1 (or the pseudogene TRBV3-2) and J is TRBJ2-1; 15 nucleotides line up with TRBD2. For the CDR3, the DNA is TGTGCCAGCAGCCCGGGACTAGCGGGGGGATTAGATTACAATGAGCAGTTCTTC. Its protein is CASSPGLAGGLDYNEQFF.